One sample yielded the 27 T cell receptor beta chains listed below, sequenced in a study of blood T cell repertoires in COVID-19. Here immunoSEQ multiplex PCR was the method, and the copy in TCRdb shows in-frame clones only, minus some. The sample contains tens of thousands of clones, around 90% of which appear only once. The sample consisted of peripheral blood. These receptors originate from a man in his fifties with acute or convalescent COVID-19.

The V and J genes are TRBV2 and TRBJ2-6; 11 positions agree with TRBD1. This CDR3 comprises 15 residues. Germline assignment: CDR1 SNHLY and CDR2 FYNNEI. J gave up 2 bases and V 8 bases, and 2 bases lay outside the gene matches. The CDR3 protein is CASGQGAPGANVLTF. Written as DNA, the CDR3 is TGTGCCAGCGGACAGGGGGCGCCTGGGGCCAACGTCCTGACTTTC.

This clone occurred once. The rearrangement links TRBV11-3 to TRBJ1-3, with 10 bases identical to TRBD1. This CDR3 comprises 15 residues. Germline CDR1 is SGHNT and CDR2 is YENEEA. Trimming at V came to 5 bases and at J to 4 bases, leaving 5 bases not matched to a gene. In nucleotides, the CDR3 is TGTGCCAGCAGCCTGGGACAGGGGTACGGAAACACCATATATTTT. Encoded protein: CASSLGQGYGNTIYF.

The chain combines TRBV19 with TRBJ2-3; D is possibly TRBD1 (6 bases). The CDR3 is made up of 16 amino acids. CDR1 and CDR2 from the germline V gene are LNHDA and SQIVND (reference sequence). V gave up 4 bases and J gave up 2 bases, with 16 bases separating them. This CDR3 is CASSKGVGGPTDTQYF. The CDR3 nucleotides are TGTGCCAGTAGTAAGGGGGTTGGCGGCCCCACAGATACGCAGTATTTT.

This chain uses TRBV7-9 with TRBJ1-4; tentative D call: TRBD1 (6 bases). Germline CDR1 reads SEHNR; CDR2 reads FQNEAQ (reference sequence). The V end lost 2 bases, the J end lost 1 base, and 8 bases lay between the germline ends. The CDR3 sequence is 15 residues long. The DNA of the CDR3 is TGTGCCAGCAGCTTAATAGGGGGAACTAATGAAAAACTGTTTTTT. Protein sequence: CASSLIGGTNEKLFF.

The gene calls are TRBV7-8 and TRBJ2-5; the D gene is possibly TRBD1 (6 bases). The CDR3 covers 15 residues. CDR1 SGHVS and CDR2 FQNEAQ come from the germline V gene. Trimming removed 5 bases at V and 6 bases at J, with 19 bases between. Here the CDR3 reads CASSPGTGTHQTQYF. DNA for the CDR3: TGTGCCAGCAGCCCCGGCACCGGGACACATCAGACCCAGTACTTC.

This chain links TRBV11-3 with TRBJ2-1; perhaps TRBD2 as D (6 bases). The CDR3 length is 16 residues. Looked up from germline, CDR1 is SGHNT and CDR2 is YENEEA. V was trimmed by 1 base and J by 3 bases, leaving 13 bases between them. CDR3: CASSLGGGLGYNEQFF. The CDR3 nucleotides read TGTGCCAGCAGCTTAGGGGGAGGATTGGGCTACAATGAGCAGTTCTTC.

This clone has only a few counts. The chain couples TRBV6-5 to TRBJ1-5, with D hard to call. CDR1 is MNHEY and CDR2 is SVGAGI in the germline V gene. CDR3 length equals 15 residues. V was clipped by 7 bases and J by 4 bases, with 17 bases between them. The CDR3 sequence is CASKAAVQANQPQHF. The CDR3, as DNA: TGTGCCAGCAAAGCAGCTGTCCAGGCTAATCAGCCCCAGCATTTT.

Notes on this clone: The junction departs from the called germline gene at one end, perhaps through a read error. This rearrangement joins TRBV19 to TRBJ2-6; 11 nucleotides match TRBD1. Germline V gene sequence: CDR1 LNHDA, CDR2 SQIVND (reference sequence). This CDR3 spans 18 amino acids. CDR3 amino acids: CASSSRDRGSSGANVLTF. Here the CDR3 DNA reads TGTGCCAGTAGTTCCCGGGACAGGGGGTCCTCTGGGGCCAATGTCCTGACTTTC.

This sequence joins TRBV5-6 and TRBJ2-3, with TRBD2 matching 13 bases. J was trimmed by 5 bases and V by 4 bases; bases with no gene match: 10. The CDR3 loop spans 17 amino acids. CDR1 is SGHDT, CDR2 YYEEEE, per germline. CDR3 region: CASSPYLTSGRQDTQYF. Written as DNA, the CDR3 is TGTGCCAGCAGCCCCTACCTGACTAGCGGGAGGCAAGATACGCAGTATTTT.

CDR3 DNA: TGTGCCAGTAGTCCGGACAGGGCTTTGGCTACTAATACAGATACGCAGTATTTT. Translated: CASSPDRALATNTDTQYF. The chain recombines TRBV19 with TRBJ2-3; 8 bases fit TRBD1. This CDR3 contains 18 residues. Germline trimming cut 5 bases from V and 3 bases from J; bases unmatched to any gene: 16. Looked up from germline, CDR1 is LNHDA and CDR2 is SQIVND (reference sequence). The full variable domain, its missing parts supplied by reference TRBV19 and TRBJ2-3, is DGGITQSPKYLFRKEGQNVTLSCEQNLNHDAMYWYRQDPGQGLRLIYYSQIVNDFQKGDIAEGYSVSREKKESFPLTVTSAQKNPTAFYLCASSPDRALATNTDTQYFGPGTRLTVL.

The chain uses TRBV5-5 and TRBJ1-4; 8 positions agree with TRBD1. J lost 8 bases, V lost 4 bases, and 10 bases had no gene match. The CDR3 sequence is 15 residues long. Germline CDR1 is SGHKS and CDR2 is YYEKEE (reference sequence). CDR3 sequence: CASSQLDRDLEKLFF. Written as DNA, the CDR3 is TGTGCCAGCAGCCAGCTGGACAGGGATCTCGAAAAACTGTTTTTT.

The sample holds one count of this clone. The rearrangement uses TRBV3-1 (or the pseudogene TRBV3-2) and TRBJ2-7, with 8 bases aligning to TRBD1. With 5 bases clipped from V and 0 bases from J, the junction kept 6 bases outside the gene matches. The germline V gene encodes CDR1 LGHDT and CDR2 YNNKEL (reference sequence). CDR3 length: 15 residues. The CDR3 DNA sequence: TGTGCCAGCAGCGCAGGGGGCTTGGGCTCCTACGAGCAGTACTTC. As protein: CASSAGGLGSYEQYF.

This chain joins TRBV30 and TRBJ2-3; D gene uncertain. Germline V CDR1 and CDR2: GTSNPN, SVGIG (reference sequence). CDR3 length: 14 amino acids. Trimming removed 1 base from V and 6 bases from J, with 14 bases in between. CDR3 bases: TGTGCCTGGAGTGGTACCTACCCGTTGGATACGCAGTATTTT. It encodes CAWSGTYPLDTQYF.

The chain employs TRBV30 and TRBJ2-2; D remains unclear. V gave up 3 bases and J gave up 1 base, with 9 bases separating them. The CDR3 is 14 amino acids. Germline CDR1 is GTSNPN and CDR2 is SVGIG (reference sequence). CDR3 nucleotides: TGTGCCTGGAGGAACTCGAGGAACACCGGGGAGCTGTTTTTT. Amino acid sequence: CAWRNSRNTGELFF.

This sequence joins TRBV18 and TRBJ2-7; 10 bases line up with TRBD1. With V trimmed by 6 bases and J by 7 bases, 9 bases remained unmatched. CDR1 and CDR2 from the germline V gene are KGHSH and LQKENI. The CDR3 is 14 amino acids. The chain's CDR3 is CASSGQGGIREQYF. The CDR3 DNA is TGTGCCAGCTCTGGACAGGGGGGGATTCGGGAGCAGTACTTC.

This clone was seen only a few times. The chain links TRBV7-9 to TRBJ2-1; TRBD2 is a possible D gene (6 bases). Germline V gene sequence: CDR1 SEHNR, CDR2 FQNEAQ (reference sequence). There are 16 residues in the CDR3. V dropped 5 bases and J dropped 0 bases, with 14 bases sitting between them. For the CDR3, the DNA is TGTGCCAGCAGCCTTGCGGGGACCTTCTCCTACAATGAGCAGTTCTTC. Its protein product is CASSLAGTFSYNEQFF.

V is TRBV4-1 and J is TRBJ2-1; 9 bases fit TRBD2. From germline, CDR1 is MGHRA and CDR2 YSYEKL. Trimming cost V 0 bases and J 1 base; bases outside gene matches: 7. This CDR3 comprises 18 residues. The CDR3 sequence is CASSQEGVREGSYNEQFF. The CDR3 DNA reads as TGCGCCAGCAGCCAAGAGGGGGTGCGGGAGGGGTCCTACAATGAGCAGTTCTTC.

V gene TRBV10-3 combines with J gene TRBJ2-2; possible D gene TRBD2, 6 bases. Germline CDR1 ENHRY, CDR2 SYGVKD. The CDR3 spans 16 residues. V dropped 4 bases and J dropped 5 bases, with 17 bases sitting between them. CDR3 DNA sequence: TGTGCCATCAGTGGTCTTACGGACTACGGGACCGGGGAGCTGTTTTTT. Translated, it gives CAISGLTDYGTGELFF.

The chain carries TRBV20-1 and TRBJ1-2, with D tentatively TRBD1 (5 bases). Germline lookup yields CDR1 DFQATT and CDR2 SNEGSKA (reference sequence). The CDR3 is 9 amino acids. As DNA, the CDR3 is TGCGGGGGGACGGTCCTCTACACCTTC. It is translated as CGGTVLYTF.

The V and J genes are TRBV12-3 or TRBV12-4 and TRBJ2-3; D possibly corresponds to TRBD2 (6 bases). This CDR3 is built from 13 residues. Trimming took 5 bases from V and 3 from J, leaving 9 bases between them. As DNA, the CDR3 is TGTGCCAGCAGTCTCAGCGGGACAGATACGCAGTATTTT. Translating gives CASSLSGTDTQYF.

Comments on this clone: The junction does not match germline at one end; this may be a read error. The V call is TRBV29-1, the J call TRBJ1-1; the match to TRBD1 covers 7 bases. The CDR3 totals 11 residues. The germline CDR1 and CDR2 sequences are SQVTM and ANQGSEA. CDR3 bases: TGCAGCGTTGCCCTGGACAGGTCGCAGCTCTTT. This gives the protein CSVALDRSQLF.

The rearrangement joins TRBV7-2 to TRBJ1-3; TRBD1 matches at 8 bases. Per germline, CDR1 SGHTA and CDR2 FQGNSA. V shed 5 bases, J shed 4 bases, and the junction held 7 bases outside the gene matches. The CDR3 is 15 residues long. The CDR3 nucleotides read TGTGCCAGCAGCCCGACGCGACAGGGGGGAAACACCATATATTTT. Translating it yields CASSPTRQGGNTIYF.

The chain links TRBV7-2 to TRBJ2-1; D unclear. This CDR3 region has 12 residues. The V gene lost 3 bases and the J gene lost 12 bases, with 12 bases spanning the gap. CDR1 is SGHTA and CDR2 is FQGNSA in the germline V gene. The CDR3 DNA reads as TGTGCCAGCAGCTTTGATTCCCCGGGGCAGTTCTTC. It encodes CASSFDSPGQFF. Full variable domain (rest looked up from reference TRBV7-2 and TRBJ2-1): GAGVSQSPSNKVTEKGKDVELRCDPISGHTALYWYRQSLGQGLEFLIYFQGNSAPDKSGLPSDRFSAERTGGSVSTLTIQRTQQEDSAVYLCASSFDSPGQFFGPGTRLTVL.

The rearrangement links TRBV19 to TRBJ2-5; D gene unclear. The V end lost 5 bases, the J end lost 3 bases, and 10 bases lay between the germline ends. This CDR3 has 13 amino acids. The germline gives CDR1 LNHDA, CDR2 SQIVND (reference sequence). Here the CDR3 reads CASSSRLEETQYF. The DNA for the CDR3 is TGTGCCAGTAGTTCCAGACTTGAAGAGACCCAGTACTTC.

The genes are TRBV6-5 and TRBJ1-2, with 7 bases aligning to TRBD1. This CDR3 has 14 amino acids. Germline values: CDR1 MNHEY, CDR2 SVGAGI. The trim removed 10 bases at V and 8 bases at J, leaving 16 bases unmatched. In nucleotides, the CDR3 is TGTGCCACCATTCCCCGGACAGGAGCGCACGGCTACACCTTC. This codes for CATIPRTGAHGYTF.

This clone was detected only once. The gene calls are TRBV6-5 and TRBJ2-1; the match to TRBD2 covers 10 bases. With 8 bases clipped from V and 7 bases from J, the junction kept 5 bases outside the gene matches. From germline, CDR1 is MNHEY and CDR2 SVGAGI. The CDR3 has 13 amino acids. The CDR3 reads CASRPSGRNEQFF. The CDR3 DNA reads TGTGCCAGCCGGCCTAGCGGGAGAAATGAGCAGTTCTTC.

CDR3 amino acids: CASSLLAGSSYNEQFF. The CDR3 nucleotides are TGTGCCAGCAGTTTGCTAGCGGGAAGCTCCTACAATGAGCAGTTCTTC. The chain recombines TRBV6-2 or TRBV6-3 with TRBJ2-1; the match to TRBD2 covers 9 bases. V lost 4 bases to trimming and J lost 0 bases; unmatched junction nucleotides: 4. Germline values: CDR1 MNHEY, CDR2 SVGEGT. The CDR3 spans 16 residues.